The present TCR beta chain was sequenced within a study of CD8 T cells in ankylosing spondylitis (dated by TCRdb to about 2017). About the study as a whole: The study profiled T cell receptor beta repertoires in healthy donors and ankylosing spondylitis patients to find disease-linked TCR variants. The whole study cohort included under 140 healthy donors and about two dozen ankylosing spondylitis patients. Peripheral blood samples were taken, and synovial fluid was additionally collected from ankylosing spondylitis patients. Study-wide findings and limitations: In peripheral blood, the disease-linked clones were found at relatively low frequencies and had a CD8+ phenotype. Some motif variants were previously reported in synovial fluid and blood of reactive arthritis patients, suggesting common disease-initiation mechanisms. The disease-linked clones were reported to be significantly enriched in matched synovial fluid samples from ankylosing spondylitis patients. A TCR beta motif of several highly homologous amino acid variants appeared characteristic of blood from ankylosing spondylitis patients.

CDR1 and CDR2 are drawn from the germline V gene: SQVTM, ANQGSEA. Trimming takes 6 bases off V and 3 bases off J; junction bases not matched to a gene: 10. The CDR3 has 15 amino acids, counting the end cysteine and phenylalanine. Of the read, only the CDR3 DNA is kept; its 45 bases are in frame from base 1. This clonotype was recorded many times. The clone's antigen remains unknown. Per-base quality was not reported, and no clone a single base away is much larger than it. These reads were obtained on an Illumina HiSeq 2500. Quantitative 5'-RACE with molecular barcodes was the method used to prepare the TCR beta libraries. On the study's bioinformatics: A new computational method, built on a probabilistic model of VDJ rearrangement, was used to identify disease-linked TCR variants. TCRdb reanalyzed the raw reads on its own, using fastp at Q25 for trimming and MiXCR for clone calling, and kept in-frame beta chains. Rows are combined by CDR3 protein, so each entry shows the most common genes and DNA. The V and J calls and clone size are TCRdb's, not the authors'. In all, the sample holds about 150,000 distinct CDR3 sequences, and 25% to 35% of those were seen once. The leading ten clones occupy 6% of the sample.

For each ankylosing spondylitis patient, the synovial fluid sample was matched to a blood sample from that same patient. This TCR was recovered from a male donor with ankylosing spondylitis. The V gene is TRBV29-1 and the J gene is TRBJ2-1; 8 central nucleotides agree with TRBD2. Sequenced: synovial fluid, either unsorted or a sorted T cell fraction (not recorded which). The CDR3 protein: CSVPRSGGIYNEQFF. The DNA sequence is TGCAGCGTCCCGAGGAGCGGGGGAATCTACAATGAGCAGTTCTTC.